The clone carrying this T cell receptor (beta chain) showed up just a few times. What it binds is not known. Germline V lookup: CDR1 KGHSH, CDR2 LQKENI. The CDR3 sequence is 17 residues long. J gave up 8 bases and V 1 base, and 12 bases lay outside the gene matches. Clinical symptoms, serum thyroxine and TRAb, thyroid ultrasound and orbital computed tomography were used for the diagnoses. TCR beta CDR3 regions were amplified from RNA. First-round RT-PCR with HTBI primers amplified the TCR CDR3 region. TCRdb processed the multiplex PCR reads anew with MiXCR; each CDR3 protein has one entry. The sample shows some 600,000 distinct CDR3 sequences, about 15% of them seen only once. This record comes from a study of T cells in Graves' hyperthyroidism and ophthalmopathy. Study information: Before any treatment, at initial diagnosis, peripheral blood was collected.

Study-wide points: Before onset, ophthalmopathy was predicted by the model a median around 6.2 months earlier.

The sequenced sample consisted of blood. This TCR was recovered from a woman younger than 45 with Graves' hyperthyroidism that later progressed to Graves' ophthalmopathy. The rearrangement links TRBV18 to TRBJ2-1, with 9 bases lining up with TRBD2. The CDR3 is CASSPRRLASGIDEQFF. The CDR3 DNA reads as TGTGCCAGCTCACCACGGAGACTGGCTAGCGGGATTGATGAGCAGTTCTTC. The variable domain in full, completed from reference TRBV18 and TRBJ2-1, reads NAGVMQNPRHLVRRRGQEARLRCSPMKGHSHVYWYRQLPEEGLKFMVYLQKENIIDESGMPKERFSAEFPKEGPSILRIQQVVRGDSAAYFCASSPRRLASGIDEQFFGPGTRLTVL.